Following are 23 T cell receptor beta chains from one sample sequenced in a study of T cell repertoires in ileal Crohn's disease. The assay was immunoSEQ multiplex PCR, and TCRdb's table has in-frame clones only and misses some. This repertoire shows 6,500 to 9,500 clones, roughly 82% found once; its top ten account for about 8.3%. The sequenced sample consisted of ileal tissue. The receptor set was obtained from an adult with Crohn's disease.

The V and J genes are TRBV5-6 and TRBJ2-1; 7 positions agree with TRBD1. The CDR3 extends over 16 amino acids. V shed 2 bases, J shed 3 bases, and the junction held 8 bases outside the gene matches. Germline-derived CDR1 and CDR2 are SGHDT and YYEEEE. The CDR3, as DNA: TGTGCCAGCAGCTTCTCGGACAGGTCGCGCTACAATGAGCAGTTCTTC. Translating it yields CASSFSDRSRYNEQFF.

V usage is TRBV2 and J usage is TRBJ2-2, with 10 bases lining up with TRBD1. Germline V gene data show CDR1 as SNHLY and CDR2 as FYNNEI. After removal of 7 bases from V and 0 bases from J, the junction contained 2 bases not matched to a gene. The CDR3 is 15 amino acids. The CDR3 nucleotides are TGTGCCAGCAACGGACAGGGGGCGAACACCGGGGAGCTGTTTTTT. Its translation is CASNGQGANTGELFF.

V is TRBV2 and J is TRBJ1-6, with 7 bases lining up with TRBD1. The CDR3 is 14 residues long. V was pared by 4 bases and J by 7 bases, with 4 bases of the junction left unmatched. CDR1 is SNHLY and CDR2 is FYNNEI in the germline V gene. CDR3 in DNA: TGTGCCAGCAGTGGGGGACAGCCGAATTCACCCCTCCACTTT. Its translation is CASSGGQPNSPLHF. Full variable domain (missing parts from reference TRBV2 and TRBJ1-6): EPEVTQTPSHQVTQMGQEVILRCVPISNHLYFYWYRQILGQKVEFLVSFYNNEISEKSEIFDDQFSVERPDGSNFTLKIRSTKLEDSAMYFCASSGGQPNSPLHFGNGTRLTVT.

The chain is built from TRBV30 and TRBJ1-5, with D possibly TRBD1 on 6 matching bases. The V gene lost 1 base and the J gene lost 0 bases, with 10 bases spanning the gap. This CDR3 contains 15 residues. Germline CDR1 and CDR2: GTSNPN and SVGIG (reference sequence). The CDR3 DNA is TGTGCCTGGAGTGCGGGGGGCCATAGCAATCAGCCCCAGCATTTT. This encodes CAWSAGGHSNQPQHF.

The chain uses TRBV18 and TRBJ2-1; the D gene is possibly TRBD2 (5 bases). CDR3 length: 14 amino acids. V shed 3 bases and J shed 5 bases, with 11 bases lying between them. From germline, CDR1 is KGHSH and CDR2 LQKENI. The CDR3 nucleotides are TGTGCCAGCTCACCCCCGAGCGGAAACAATGAGCAGTTCTTC. Translating it yields CASSPPSGNNEQFF.

The chain carries TRBV27 and TRBJ2-2; 10 bases are shared with TRBD1. The ends lost 0 bases at V and 0 bases at J; junction bases unmatched: 13. Germline loops: CDR1 MNHEY, CDR2 SMNVEV (reference sequence). CDR3 length: 21 amino acids. The CDR3 DNA reads as TGTGCCAGCAGTTTATCCGGGAAAGGGACAGGGGTCCTAACGAACACCGGGGAGCTGTTTTTT. Protein product: CASSLSGKGTGVLTNTGELFF.

The chain joins TRBV30 to TRBJ2-3, with D uncertain. The CDR3 runs to 14 residues. Germline V gene lookup returns CDR1 GTSNPN and CDR2 SVGIG (reference sequence). Trimming removed 2 bases from V and 0 bases from J, with 9 bases in between. CDR3 sequence reads: CAWSRTTSTDTQYF. CDR3 bases: TGTGCCTGGAGTCGCACTACTAGCACAGATACGCAGTATTTT.

This chain joins TRBV10-3 and TRBJ2-5; 8 bases fit TRBD1. The J call may be incorrect, as the DNA end agrees better with TRBJ2-7. The germline CDR1 and CDR2 sequences are ENHRY and SYGVKD. There are 14 residues in the CDR3. The CDR3 is CAIRKGQATYEQYF. CDR3 nucleotides: TGTGCCATCAGGAAGGGACAGGCAACATACGAGCAGTACTTC.

The chain couples TRBV30 to TRBJ2-5, with a possible D match to TRBD1 (6 bases). This CDR3 region has 17 residues. CDR1 is GTSNPN and CDR2 is SVGIG in the germline V gene (reference sequence). Trimming left V 4 bases short and J 4 bases short, with 25 bases between. CDR3 nucleotide sequence: TGTGCCTGGACCGAACCGAGGGGGAGAGGAGAGGCAGAGACCCAGTACTTC. Amino acids: CAWTEPRGRGEAETQYF. Full variable domain (outside the CDR3, taken from reference TRBV30 and TRBJ2-5): SQTIHQWPATLVQPVGSPLSLECTVEGTSNPNLYWYRQAAGRGLQLLFYSVGIGQISSEVPQNLSASRPQDRQFILSSKKLLLSDSGFYLCAWTEPRGRGEAETQYFGPGTRLLVL.

This sequence joins TRBV15 and TRBJ2-1, with D perhaps matching TRBD2 (5 bases). The CDR3 has 15 amino acids. Germline V lookup: CDR1 LNHNV, CDR2 YYDKDF (reference sequence). Trimming stripped 4 bases from V and 5 bases from J, with 15 bases between. For the CDR3, the DNA is TGTGCCACCAGCAATCCGGACTTTTCCAACAATGAGCAGTTCTTC. Translated, it gives CATSNPDFSNNEQFF.

The V and J genes are TRBV27 and TRBJ1-6; D is perhaps TRBD1 (5 bases). CDR1 MNHEY and CDR2 SMNVEV come from the germline V gene (reference sequence). The length of the CDR3 is 13 residues. The V gene lost 5 bases and the J gene lost 9 bases, with 11 bases spanning the gap. This chain's CDR3 is CASSPRQSSPLHF. CDR3 coding DNA: TGTGCCAGCAGTCCGCGACAGAGTTCACCCCTCCACTTT.

This chain links TRBV7-2 with TRBJ1-3; D gene ambiguous. Trimming pared 4 bases from V and 0 bases from J, leaving 10 bases between. Germline values: CDR1 SGHTA, CDR2 FQGNSA. The CDR3 length is 15 residues. CDR3 sequence (DNA): TGTGCCAGCAGCTCCCGGGTCAGCTCTGGAAACACCATATATTTT. This encodes CASSSRVSSGNTIYF.

The rearrangement links TRBV29-1 to TRBJ1-2; 8 bases are shared with TRBD1. Trimming took 6 bases from V and 3 from J; bases not matched to a gene: 3. The CDR3 loop spans 12 amino acids. Germline V gene sequence: CDR1 SQVTM, CDR2 ANQGSEA. The CDR3 loop reads CSVSQGDYGYTF. The CDR3 DNA is TGCAGCGTGTCACAGGGGGACTATGGCTACACCTTC.

This chain connects TRBV13 to TRBJ1-4; 7 positions agree with TRBD1. Germline values: CDR1 PRHDT, CDR2 FYEKMQ (reference sequence). The CDR3 is 14 amino acids. The trim removed 4 bases at V and 6 bases at J, leaving 5 bases unmatched. The CDR3 DNA follows: TGTGCCAGCAGCTCTACAGGGGTTGATGAAAAACTGTTTTTT. Translating it yields CASSSTGVDEKLFF.

The chain uses TRBV19 and TRBJ2-7; 7 bases are a match to TRBD2. The CDR3 runs to 12 residues. J gave up 6 bases and V 4 bases, and 3 bases lay outside the gene matches. Germline CDR1 reads LNHDA; CDR2 reads SQIVND (reference sequence). The CDR3 nucleotides read TGTGCCAGTAGTAGCGGGAGAAGCGAGCAGTACTTC. Its translation: CASSSGRSEQYF.

This chain uses TRBV10-3 with TRBJ2-7; 7 bases fit TRBD2. The CDR3 has 16 residues. Germline lookup yields CDR1 ENHRY and CDR2 SYGVKD. After removal of 0 bases from V and 3 bases from J, the junction contained 8 bases not matched to a gene. The CDR3 sequence: CAISESAGRGDYEQYF. The DNA of the CDR3 is TGTGCCATCAGTGAGTCAGCAGGGAGGGGAGACTACGAGCAGTACTTC.

The chain recombines TRBV6-1 with TRBJ1-1; 12 positions match TRBD1. CDR1 and CDR2 (germline): MNHNS, SASEGT. The CDR3 totals 15 residues. V lost 5 bases and J lost 5; bases outside the gene matches: 6. The CDR3 loop is CASSPGQGAETEAFF. DNA of the CDR3: TGTGCCAGCAGTCCGGGACAGGGGGCCGAGACTGAAGCTTTCTTT.

This chain connects TRBV29-1 to TRBJ1-2; D uncertain. Trimming removed 3 bases at V and 6 bases at J, with 17 bases between. CDR1 SQVTM and CDR2 ANQGSEA come from the germline V gene. The CDR3 is made up of 14 amino acids. Here the CDR3 reads CSVDAQLAVHGYTF. The CDR3 DNA is TGCAGCGTTGATGCCCAGTTGGCCGTTCATGGCTACACCTTC.

This sequence joins TRBV18 and TRBJ1-3; D is unclear. V was shortened by 3 bases and J by 0 bases, with 9 bases between the two germline ends. This CDR3 comprises 15 residues. The germline CDR1 and CDR2 sequences are KGHSH and LQKENI. CDR3 residues: CASSPNRVSGNTIYF. The DNA for the CDR3 is TGTGCCAGCTCACCGAACAGAGTCTCTGGAAACACCATATATTTT. The full variable domain, completed using reference TRBV18 and TRBJ1-3, is NAGVMQNPRHLVRRRGQEARLRCSPMKGHSHVYWYRQLPEEGLKFMVYLQKENIIDESGMPKERFSAEFPKEGPSILRIQQVVRGDSAAYFCASSPNRVSGNTIYFGEGSWLTVV.

This clone appeared a single time. The chain is built from TRBV5-1 and TRBJ2-3, with TRBD2 identical over 12 bases. The length of the CDR3 is 16 residues. Germline lookup yields CDR1 SGHRS and CDR2 YFSETQ. V was pared by 2 bases and J by 4 bases, with 5 bases of the junction left unmatched. CDR3 bases: TGCGCCAGCAGCTTCAGGACTAGCGGGATTGCAGATACGCAGTATTTT. Protein product: CASSFRTSGIADTQYF.

V and J are TRBV27 and TRBJ2-7; 9 bases line up with TRBD2. Germline loops: CDR1 MNHEY, CDR2 SMNVEV (reference sequence). This CDR3 is built from 14 residues. J was trimmed by 3 bases and V by 7 bases; bases with no gene match: 7. Here the CDR3 DNA reads TGTGCCAGCACTCCAGCGGGAGGTCTCTACGAGCAGTACTTC. Protein: CASTPAGGLYEQYF.

V and J are TRBV25-1 and TRBJ1-6; 9 bases match TRBD1. The CDR3 runs 16 residues. Germline values: CDR1 MGHDK, CDR2 SYGVNS. Germline trimming cut 5 bases from V and 7 bases from J; bases unmatched to any gene: 9. CDR3 nucleotides: TGTGCCAGCAGTTCCCACAGGGGGCTGGAGAATTCACCCCTCCACTTT. Amino acid sequence: CASSSHRGLENSPLHF. The full variable domain, in which reference TRBV25-1 and TRBJ1-6 provide the parts outside the CDR3, is EADIYQTPRYLVIGTGKKITLECSQTMGHDKMYWYQQDPGMELHLIHYSYGVNSTEKGDLSSESTVSRIRTEHFPLTLESARPSHTSQYLCASSSHRGLENSPLHFGNGTRLTVT.

This clone was counted once. The chain couples TRBV6-6 to TRBJ1-5; 7 bases fit TRBD1. The ends lost 6 bases at V and 4 bases at J; junction bases unmatched: 9. Germline V gene sequence: CDR1 MNHNY, CDR2 SVGAGI (reference sequence). The CDR3 runs to 15 residues. Here the CDR3 DNA reads TGTGCCAGCAGAATCGGGACAGATGGGAATCAGCCCCAGCATTTT. Translation gives CASRIGTDGNQPQHF.